This entry is about one T cell receptor beta chain. This sample stems from a study of blood T cell repertoires in COVID-19. Looking at the study overall: Both acute and convalescent COVID-19 samples were obtained from the United States, Italy and Spain.

Original data processing: Using reference gene primer amplification, nucleated cell counts were estimated. Assay: immunoSEQ multiplex PCR; the TCRdb copy retains only in-frame clones and omits some. From that table come the V and J calls and clone size; the DNA was used to work out D and trimming. This table has 400,000 to 450,000 clones, around 90% appearing once. Recruits, aged about 18 to 100 years, lived in approximately 26 US areas. Grouping used clinical history reported by participants in a survey and questionnaire. The germline V and J ends were trimmed by 5 bases and 3 bases, with 16 bases remaining between them. This CDR3 has 15 residues. Looked up from germline, CDR1 is SGHNT and CDR2 is YENEEA.

Sequenced sample: PBMCs or T cells enriched from blood (not recorded which). This clonotype was sampled from a man aged 18 to 35 who had recovered from COVID-19. This chain links TRBV11-3 with TRBJ2-5; a weak D match, TRBD1 (6 bases). CDR3 sequence: CASSPGAKGEETQYF. CDR3 sequence (DNA): TGTGCCAGCAGCCCCGGGGCCAAGGGGGAAGAGACCCAGTACTTC.